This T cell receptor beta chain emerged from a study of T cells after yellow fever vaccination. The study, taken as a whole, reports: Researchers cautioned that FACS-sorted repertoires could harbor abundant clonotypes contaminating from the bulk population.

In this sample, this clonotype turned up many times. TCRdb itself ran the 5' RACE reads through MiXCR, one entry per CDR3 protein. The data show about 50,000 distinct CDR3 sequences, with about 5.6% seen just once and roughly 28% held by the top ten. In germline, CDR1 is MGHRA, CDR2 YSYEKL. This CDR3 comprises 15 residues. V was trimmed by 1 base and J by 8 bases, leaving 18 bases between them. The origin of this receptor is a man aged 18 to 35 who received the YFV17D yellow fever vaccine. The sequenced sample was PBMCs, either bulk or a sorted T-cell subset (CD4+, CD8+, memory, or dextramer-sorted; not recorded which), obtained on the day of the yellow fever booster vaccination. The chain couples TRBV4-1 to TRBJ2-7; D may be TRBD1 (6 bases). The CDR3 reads CASSQGGDTLSKQYF. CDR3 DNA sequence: TGCGCCAGCAGCCAAGGTGGGGACACTTTAAGTAAGCAGTACTTC.